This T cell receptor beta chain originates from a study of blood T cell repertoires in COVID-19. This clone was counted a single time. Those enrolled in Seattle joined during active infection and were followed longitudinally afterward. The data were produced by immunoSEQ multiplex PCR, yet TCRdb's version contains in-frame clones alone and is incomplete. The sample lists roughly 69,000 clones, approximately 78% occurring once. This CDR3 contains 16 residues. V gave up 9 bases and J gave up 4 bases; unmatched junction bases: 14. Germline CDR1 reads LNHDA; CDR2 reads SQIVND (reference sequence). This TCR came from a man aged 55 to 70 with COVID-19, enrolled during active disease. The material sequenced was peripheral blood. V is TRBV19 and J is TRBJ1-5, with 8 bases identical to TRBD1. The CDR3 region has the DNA TGTGCCAGCACGACAGGGGTCGCCCTCCGGAATCAGCCCCAGCATTTT. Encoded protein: CASTTGVALRNQPQHF.